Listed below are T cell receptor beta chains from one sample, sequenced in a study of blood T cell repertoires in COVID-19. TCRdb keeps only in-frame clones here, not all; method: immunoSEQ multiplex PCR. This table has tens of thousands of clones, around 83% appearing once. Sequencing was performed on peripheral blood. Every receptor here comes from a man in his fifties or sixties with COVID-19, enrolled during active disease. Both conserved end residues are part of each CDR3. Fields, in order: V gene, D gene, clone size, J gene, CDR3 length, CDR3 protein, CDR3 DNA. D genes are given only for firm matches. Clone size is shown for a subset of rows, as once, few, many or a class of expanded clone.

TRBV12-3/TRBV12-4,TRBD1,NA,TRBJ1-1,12,CASSNPQGAPFF,TGTGCCAGCAGTAACCCACAGGGGGCGCCTTTCTTT
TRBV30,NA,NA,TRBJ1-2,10,CAWSRVGYTF,TGTGCCTGGAGCAGGGTTGGCTACACCTTC
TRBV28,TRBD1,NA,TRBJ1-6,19,CASTPSTGFGSLYNSPLHF,TGTGCCAGCACCCCATCGACAGGGTTCGGATCCTTATATAATTCACCCCTCCACTTT
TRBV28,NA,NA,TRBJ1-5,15,CASSFVDGGNQPQHF,TGTGCCAGCAGTTTTGTCGACGGGGGCAATCAGCCCCAGCATTTT
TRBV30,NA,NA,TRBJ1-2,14,CAWSVLGLPDGYTF,TGTGCCTGGAGTGTACTAGGGTTACCCGATGGCTACACCTTC
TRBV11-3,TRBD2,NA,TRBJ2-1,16,CASSPTLAGSYNEQFF,TGTGCCAGCAGCCCCACTCTAGCGGGCTCCTACAATGAGCAGTTCTTC
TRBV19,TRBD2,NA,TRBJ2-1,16,CASSIGWGTSVNEQFF,TGTGCCAGTAGTATAGGTTGGGGGACTAGCGTTAATGAGCAGTTCTTC
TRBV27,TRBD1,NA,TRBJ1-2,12,CASSFAGGGYTF,TGTGCCAGCAGTTTTGCAGGGGGTGGCTACACCTTC
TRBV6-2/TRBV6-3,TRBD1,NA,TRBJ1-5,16,CASSYWAGTGNQPQHF,TGTGCCAGCAGTTACTGGGCCGGGACAGGCAATCAGCCCCAGCATTTT
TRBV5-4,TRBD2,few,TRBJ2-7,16,CASSSSGSGLVYEQYF,TGTGCCAGCAGCTCTAGCGGGAGTGGGTTGGTTTACGAGCAGTACTTC
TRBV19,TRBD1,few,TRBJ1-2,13,CASSIQGADGYTF,TGTGCCAGTAGTATCCAGGGGGCTGATGGCTACACCTTC
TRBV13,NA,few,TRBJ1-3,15,CASSLGQAGRDTIYF,TGTGCCAGCAGCTTAGGACAGGCGGGGAGAGACACCATATATTTT
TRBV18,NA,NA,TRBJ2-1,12,CASSPLADEQFF,TGTGCCAGCTCACCACTGGCCGATGAGCAGTTCTTC
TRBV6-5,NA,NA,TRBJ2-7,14,CASSRTDRSYEQYF,TGTGCCAGCAGTCGGACCGACAGAAGCTACGAGCAGTACTTC
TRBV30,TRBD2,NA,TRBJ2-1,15,CAWSSGTSEVNEQFF,TGTGCCTGGAGTTCCGGGACTAGCGAGGTCAATGAGCAGTTCTTC